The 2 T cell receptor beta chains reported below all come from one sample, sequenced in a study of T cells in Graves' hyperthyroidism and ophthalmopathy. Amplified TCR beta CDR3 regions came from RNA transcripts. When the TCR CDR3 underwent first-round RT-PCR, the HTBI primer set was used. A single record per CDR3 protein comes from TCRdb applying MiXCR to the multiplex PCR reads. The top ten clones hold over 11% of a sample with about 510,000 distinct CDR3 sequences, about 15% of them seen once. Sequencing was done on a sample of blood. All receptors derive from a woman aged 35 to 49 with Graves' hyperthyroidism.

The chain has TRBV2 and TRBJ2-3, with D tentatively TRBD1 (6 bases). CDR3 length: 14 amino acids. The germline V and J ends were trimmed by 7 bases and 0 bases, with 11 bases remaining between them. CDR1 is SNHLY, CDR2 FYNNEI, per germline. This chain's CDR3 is CASTRQGSTDTQYF. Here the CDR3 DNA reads TGTGCCAGCACCAGGCAGGGGAGCACAGATACGCAGTATTTT.

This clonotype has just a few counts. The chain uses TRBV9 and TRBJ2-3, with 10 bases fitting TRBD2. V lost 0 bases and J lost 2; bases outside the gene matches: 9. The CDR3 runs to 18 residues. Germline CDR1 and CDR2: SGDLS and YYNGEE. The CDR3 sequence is CASSVGLAGAGHTDTQYF. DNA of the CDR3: TGTGCCAGCAGCGTAGGCCTAGCGGGAGCCGGACACACAGATACGCAGTATTTT.